These 20 T cell receptor beta chains share one sample of origin, sequenced in a study of somatic mutations in cytotoxic T cells in rheumatoid arthritis. Only in-frame clones appear in the TCRdb table, and some are missing; sequencing was by immunoSEQ multiplex PCR. The table shows around 18,000 clones, with over 75% occurring only once. The sequencing sample was made of CD8+ T cells sorted from blood. These receptors all come from an adult with rheumatoid arthritis.

The chain is built from TRBV5-6 and TRBJ2-3; D uncertain. V lost 1 base to trimming and J lost 0 bases, with 6 bases between them. The CDR3 loop spans 14 amino acids. Germline loops: CDR1 SGHDT, CDR2 YYEEEE. CDR3 in DNA: TGTGCCAGCAGCTTGTGGGAAAGCACAGATACGCAGTATTTT. It yields the protein CASSLWESTDTQYF.

The chain has TRBV27 and TRBJ2-7; D tentatively fits TRBD1 or TRBD2 (6 bases each). Trimming left V 3 bases short and J 3 bases short, with 12 bases between. The germline CDR1 and CDR2 sequences are MNHEY and SMNVEV (reference sequence). The length of the CDR3 is 14 residues. The CDR3 protein is CASSFWGADYEQYF. The CDR3 coding sequence is TGTGCCAGCAGTTTTTGGGGGGCCGACTACGAGCAGTACTTC.

CDR3 sequence (DNA): TGCGCCAGCAGCTCTAGCAGGGAAGGCACTGAAGCTTTCTTT. Protein sequence: CASSSSREGTEAFF. V and J are TRBV5-1 and TRBJ1-1, with D possibly TRBD1 on 5 matching bases. CDR3 size: 14 residues. V lost 3 bases and J 4 bases, leaving 13 bases between the germline ends. Germline V gene lookup returns CDR1 SGHRS and CDR2 YFSETQ. Complete variable domain (other parts from reference TRBV5-1 and TRBJ1-1): KAGVTQTPRYLIKTRGQQVTLSCSPISGHRSVSWYQQTPGQGLQFLFEYFSETQRNKGNFPGRFSGRQFSNSRSEMNVSTLELGDSALYLCASSSSREGTEAFFGQGTRLTVV.

This clone was seen only a few times. V is TRBV6-1 and J is TRBJ1-1; 8 bases map to TRBD1. There are 13 residues in the CDR3. Germline V gene data show CDR1 as MNHNS and CDR2 as SASEGT. V shed 0 bases, J shed 6 bases, and the junction held 0 bases outside the gene matches. CDR3 DNA: TGTGCCAGCAGTGAAGCGGACAGGGCTGAAGCTTTCTTT. Protein sequence: CASSEADRAEAFF.

V usage is TRBV15 and J usage is TRBJ2-1; 11 nucleotides align to TRBD1. CDR1 LNHNV and CDR2 YYDKDF come from the germline V gene (reference sequence). This CDR3 has 15 amino acids. J lost 6 bases, V lost 4 bases, and 5 bases had no gene match. The CDR3, as DNA: TGTGCCACCAGCAACGGGGGGACAGGGGGCAATGAGCAGTTCTTC. This translates into CATSNGGTGGNEQFF.

The chain joins TRBV9 to TRBJ2-3; 8 nucleotides line up with TRBD2. Losses at the gene ends were 3 bases for V and 2 bases for J; bases not matched to a gene: 14. The CDR3 runs 18 residues. Germline V gene lookup returns CDR1 SGDLS and CDR2 YYNGEE. In DNA, the CDR3 is TGTGCCAGCAGCGGCCTGAGGCGGGAGGCAATGAACACAGATACGCAGTATTTT. This sequence encodes CASSGLRREAMNTDTQYF.

CDR3 amino acids: CASSEYSNQPQHF. Written as DNA, the CDR3 is TGTGCCAGCAGCGAATATAGCAATCAGCCCCAGCATTTT. The chain couples TRBV5-5 to TRBJ1-5; D is ambiguous. Trimming took 4 bases from V and 0 from J, leaving 5 bases between them. CDR1 is SGHKS, CDR2 YYEKEE, per germline (reference sequence). CDR3 length: 13 residues.

This chain uses TRBV4-1 with TRBJ1-1, with a tentative D call TRBD1 (5 bases). The CDR3 runs 17 residues. Germline-derived CDR1 and CDR2 are MGHRA and YSYEKL. Trimming pared 0 bases from V and 4 bases from J, leaving 18 bases between. The CDR3 protein is CASSQDAGDWGVTEAFF. The CDR3 nucleotides are TGCGCCAGCAGCCAAGATGCTGGGGATTGGGGGGTCACTGAAGCTTTCTTT.

The V call is TRBV4-2, the J call TRBJ1-2; 7 bases are shared with TRBD1. The V gene end was trimmed by 0 bases and the J gene end by 5 bases; junction bases not matched to a gene: 6. The CDR3 covers 15 residues. Germline V lookup: CDR1 LGHNA, CDR2 YNFKEQ. CDR3 bases: TGTGCCAGCAGCCAAGAGGCACAGGGGATTTATGGCTACACCTTC. It specifies CASSQEAQGIYGYTF.

The chain recombines TRBV30 with TRBJ1-2; the D is unclear. The germline V gene has CDR1 GTSNPN and CDR2 SVGIG (reference sequence). V was clipped by 3 bases and J by 1 base, with 9 bases between them. The CDR3 totals 13 residues. CDR3 nucleotide sequence: TGTGCCTGGAGCCTGACTGGTAACTATGGCTACACCTTC. It is translated as CAWSLTGNYGYTF.

The chain uses TRBV13 and TRBJ2-1; possible D gene TRBD2, 6 bases. Trimming removed 5 bases from V and 4 bases from J, with 12 bases in between. The CDR3 totals 14 residues. CDR1 is PRHDT, CDR2 FYEKMQ, per germline (reference sequence). The CDR3 loop reads CASSPGTQYNEQFF. CDR3 nucleotide sequence: TGTGCCAGCAGCCCCGGGACTCAGTACAATGAGCAGTTCTTC.

The V and J genes are TRBV4-3 and TRBJ2-3, with D possibly TRBD1 on 5 matching bases. With 2 bases removed from V and 0 bases from J, the gap between germline ends came to 12 bases. CDR3 size: 16 residues. CDR1 LGHNA and CDR2 YSLEER come from the germline V gene. The CDR3 spells CASSQILGASTDTQYF. DNA of the CDR3: TGCGCCAGCAGCCAAATTTTAGGGGCTAGCACAGATACGCAGTATTTT.

This rearrangement joins TRBV4-2 to TRBJ1-5; D is unresolved. V lost 0 bases to trimming and J lost 0 bases, with 15 bases between them. The CDR3 runs 18 residues. The germline gives CDR1 LGHNA, CDR2 YNFKEQ. CDR3 in DNA: TGTGCCAGCAGCCAAGATCTAGGGTCCCTATATAGCAATCAGCCCCAGCATTTT. It translates to CASSQDLGSLYSNQPQHF.

J is TRBJ1-2 and V is TRBV12-5; the D gene is possibly TRBD1 (6 bases). The CDR3 length is 14 residues. Trimming took off 3 bases at V and 2 bases at J, with 10 bases between the two ends. CDR1 and CDR2 (germline): LGHNT, FRNRAP. This CDR3 is CASGLDRSNYGYTF. DNA for the CDR3: TGTGCTAGTGGTTTAGACAGGTCCAACTATGGCTACACCTTC.

This clone showed up just a few times. The gene calls are TRBV10-3 and TRBJ2-1; 7 bases agree with TRBD1. CDR3 length: 13 amino acids. Germline V gene sequence: CDR1 ENHRY, CDR2 SYGVKD. V dropped 6 bases and J dropped 4; count of bases not matched to a gene: 3. CDR3 sequence reads: CAIRDRLYNEQFF. The DNA for the CDR3 is TGTGCCATCAGGGACAGGTTGTACAATGAGCAGTTCTTC.

The chain combines TRBV7-8 with TRBJ1-5; D possibly corresponds to TRBD1 (5 bases). The CDR3 is made up of 17 amino acids. The germline V gene encodes CDR1 SGHVS and CDR2 FQNEAQ. V shed 0 bases and J shed 6 bases, with 18 bases lying between them. The CDR3 nucleotides read TGTGCCAGCAGCTTAGCGGGGACCCCCCCGGGCGCTCAGCCCCAGCATTTT. Protein sequence: CASSLAGTPPGAQPQHF.

The sample holds a few counts of this clone. The rearrangement joins TRBV11-3 to TRBJ2-2, with D hard to call. V lost 3 bases and J 6 bases, leaving 5 bases between the germline ends. The CDR3 is 12 amino acids. Germline lookup yields CDR1 SGHNT and CDR2 YENEEA. In DNA, the CDR3 is TGTGCCAGCAGCTTTGGTTCCGGGGAGCTGTTTTTT. The encoded protein is CASSFGSGELFF.

The CDR3 sequence is CASSQDGTGQNEKLFF. For the CDR3, the DNA is TGCGCCAGCAGCCAGGACGGGACAGGTCAAAATGAAAAACTGTTTTTT. The chain joins TRBV4-3 to TRBJ1-4, with 8 bases lining up with TRBD1. V was pared by 3 bases and J by 5 bases, with 8 bases of the junction left unmatched. This CDR3 has 16 amino acids. Per germline, CDR1 LGHNA and CDR2 YSLEER.

The chain couples TRBV9 to TRBJ2-3, with TRBD2 matching over 14 bases. J lost 1 base, V lost 4 bases, and 11 bases had no gene match. The length of the CDR3 is 19 residues. The germline V gene has CDR1 SGDLS and CDR2 YYNGEE. The CDR3 DNA sequence: TGTGCCAGCAGCCCCCGGGGGACTAGCGGGAGAACTCGCACAGATACGCAGTATTTT. It yields the protein CASSPRGTSGRTRTDTQYF.

V and J are TRBV28 and TRBJ2-1; 9 positions match TRBD2. This CDR3 comprises 15 residues. The V segment lost 3 bases and the J segment 0 bases; nucleotides outside the gene matches: 0. Germline V gene sequence: CDR1 MDHEN, CDR2 SYDVKM. CDR3 sequence (DNA): TGTGCCAGCAGTTTTAGCGGGAGCTCCTACAATGAGCAGTTCTTC. Translation: CASSFSGSSYNEQFF.